This T cell receptor (beta chain) comes out of a study of T-cell memory formation after mild COVID-19. This CDR3 comprises 13 residues. With 1 base clipped from V and 9 bases from J, the junction kept 1 base outside the gene matches. CDR1 is SGHTA and CDR2 is FQGTGA in the germline V gene. TCRdb recomputed calls from the 5' RACE reads with MiXCR, one row per CDR3 protein. The data hold some 130,000 distinct CDR3 sequences, with about 17% observed a single time. The table lists this clonotype with a few counts. Sequencing was performed on PBMCs or a T cell subset sorted from them (not recorded which). V gene TRBV7-3 combines with J gene TRBJ2-1; 9 nucleotides match TRBD2. The source is an adult woman who had mild COVID-19 (a few samples of this study predate the infection). Cell type and time point are not known. Here the CDR3 DNA reads TGTGCCAGCAGCTTAAGGCGGGAGGGTGAGCAGTTCTTC. Amino acids: CASSLRREGEQFF.